This T cell receptor beta chain was sequenced in a study of blood T cell repertoires in COVID-19. Study information: Acute-phase and convalescent COVID-19 samples originated in the United States, Italy and Spain. T cells, B-cell-depleted T cells, or PBMCs provided the cDNA or gDNA that served as material.

How the authors handled the data: Reference gene primer amplification in the assay estimated nucleated cell counts. Sequencing was performed with immunoSEQ multiplex PCR; in TCRdb, only in-frame clones are kept and a portion is missing. V, J and clone size derive from that table, while D and trimming were established from the DNA sequence. The table includes some 130,000 clones, around 82% detected once. The length of the CDR3 is 15 residues. Germline CDR1 reads SGHRS; CDR2 reads YFSETQ. After removal of 4 bases from V and 3 bases from J, the junction contained 3 bases not matched to a gene. The sample was peripheral blood. The V and J genes are TRBV5-1 and TRBJ2-7, with TRBD2 matching over 14 bases. This TCR was sampled from a man aged 55-75 years with acute or convalescent COVID-19. The CDR3 is CASSAGLAGVYEQYF. The CDR3 DNA reads as TGCGCCAGCAGCGCGGGACTAGCGGGAGTCTACGAGCAGTACTTC. Drawing the rest from reference TRBV5-1 and TRBJ2-7, the complete variable domain is KAGVTQTPRYLIKTRGQQVTLSCSPISGHRSVSWYQQTPGQGLQFLFEYFSETQRNKGNFPGRFSGRQFSNSRSEMNVSTLELGDSALYLCASSAGLAGVYEQYFGPGTRLTVT.